Below, 25 T cell receptor beta chains from the same sample are listed, as sequenced in a study of glioma-infiltrating T cells after dendritic cell vaccination. The method was immunoSEQ multiplex PCR; TCRdb's version includes in-frame clones alone and lacks a portion of them. Of more than 85,000 clones listed, about 90% were seen once; the top ten hold around 2.6%. The time point here: after dendritic cell vaccination, including at tumor progression/relapse. Source: blood, taken after dendritic cell vaccination. The receptor source for this set is a human donor with glioblastoma.

This clone was seen only once. The chain joins TRBV10-3 to TRBJ1-2; 8 positions match TRBD1. There are 15 residues in the CDR3. V lost 10 bases, J lost 3 bases, and 13 bases stayed unmatched. Germline values: CDR1 ENHRY, CDR2 SYGVKD. CDR3 sequence: CATRAGAGQDYGYTF. In DNA, the CDR3 is TGTGCCACACGAGCGGGTGCGGGACAGGACTATGGCTACACCTTC.

The chain employs TRBV2 and TRBJ2-4; tentative D call: TRBD1 (6 bases). The CDR3 is 13 amino acids. The germline gives CDR1 SNHLY, CDR2 FYNNEI. V lost 5 bases and J 6 bases, leaving 11 bases between the germline ends. CDR3 nucleotide sequence: TGTGCCAGCAGTTCAGGACAGAGAAACATTCAGTACTTC. Protein sequence: CASSSGQRNIQYF.

The V call is TRBV19, the J call TRBJ2-2, with D unresolved. Trimming cost V 3 bases and J 4 bases, with 15 bases left between them. Germline CDR1 and CDR2: LNHDA and SQIVND (reference sequence). The CDR3 contains 16 residues. The DNA of the CDR3 is TGTGCCAGTAGTATCCCGGCCCCACCGGGCACCGGGGAGCTGTTTTTT. It is translated as CASSIPAPPGTGELFF.

The chain carries TRBV6-5 and TRBJ1-1, with D unclear. Germline loops: CDR1 MNHEY, CDR2 SVGAGI. The CDR3 contains 13 residues. The ends were cut back, 6 bases at V and 4 bases at J, with 12 bases in the middle. DNA for the CDR3: TGTGCCAGCAGACCCCACGGTACCACTGAAGCTTTCTTT. Protein: CASRPHGTTEAFF.

The chain links TRBV19 to TRBJ2-5, with a weak D call TRBD2 (5 bases). The germline V and J ends were trimmed by 1 base and 5 bases, with 11 bases remaining between them. CDR3 length: 14 residues. The germline V gene has CDR1 LNHDA and CDR2 SQIVND (reference sequence). The CDR3 region has the DNA TGTGCCAGTAGTATAGCGGGGTTCCGCGAGACCCAGTACTTC. Translation gives CASSIAGFRETQYF.

The rearrangement joins TRBV30 to TRBJ1-4, with unresolved D. The CDR3 is 14 amino acids. The V and J ends lost 5 bases and 6 bases respectively, with 16 bases between them. Germline lookup yields CDR1 GTSNPN and CDR2 SVGIG (reference sequence). The CDR3, as DNA: TGTGCCTGGTCCCCGGGAACCGTGGATGAAAAACTGTTTTTT. It translates to CAWSPGTVDEKLFF.

The rearrangement links TRBV6-1 to TRBJ1-2, with TRBD1 as a possible D gene (5 bases). This CDR3 region has 15 residues. Germline V gene lookup returns CDR1 MNHNS and CDR2 SASEGT. The ends were cut back, 3 bases at V and 5 bases at J, with 16 bases in the middle. The DNA of the CDR3 is TGTGCCAGCAGTGATGGTCTAAACAGGAGTTATGGCTACACCTTC. This codes for CASSDGLNRSYGYTF.

The genes are TRBV5-4 and TRBJ2-5; 8 bases line up with TRBD1. Germline CDR1 is SGHNT and CDR2 is YYREEE (reference sequence). Trimming cost V 3 bases and J 4 bases; bases outside gene matches: 11. This CDR3 comprises 16 residues. CDR3 protein: CASSSPTGGVGETQYF. Written as DNA, the CDR3 is TGTGCCAGCAGCTCACCAACAGGGGGAGTAGGAGAGACCCAGTACTTC.

The chain uses TRBV5-6 and TRBJ2-1, with TRBD2 matching 12 bases. Germline assignment: CDR1 SGHDT and CDR2 YYEEEE. The CDR3 has 14 residues. After removal of 5 bases from V and 10 bases from J, the junction contained 7 bases not matched to a gene. The CDR3 bases are TGTGCCAGCAGACGGACTAGCGGGGCTCGGGAGCAGTTCTTC. Encoded protein: CASRRTSGAREQFF.

This clone was observed a few times. The rearrangement joins TRBV10-3 to TRBJ2-3; the match to TRBD2 covers 9 bases. Per germline, CDR1 ENHRY and CDR2 SYGVKD. This CDR3 comprises 16 residues. V was clipped by 0 bases and J by 2 bases; unmatched bases: 3. As DNA, the CDR3 is TGTGCCATCAGTGAGTCAGCGGGGGGCTTCACAGATACGCAGTATTTT. Protein: CAISESAGGFTDTQYF.

The CDR3 is CASGLVQGPQHF. CDR3 in DNA: TGTGCTAGTGGTTTGGTACAGGGGCCCCAGCATTTT. This chain links TRBV12-5 with TRBJ1-5; a weak D match, TRBD1 (6 bases). CDR1 and CDR2 (germline): LGHNT, FRNRAP. V shed 0 bases and J shed 9 bases, with 6 bases lying between them. The CDR3 extends over 12 amino acids.

This chain links TRBV5-1 with TRBJ1-1; D gene unclear. The CDR3 loop spans 15 amino acids. Deletions cut 0 bases from V and 0 bases from J, with 9 bases between. CDR1 is SGHRS, CDR2 YFSETQ, per germline. The CDR3 protein is CASSLASGLNTEAFF. In nucleotides, the CDR3 is TGCGCCAGCAGCTTGGCGTCAGGATTGAACACTGAAGCTTTCTTT. The whole variable domain, filled in from reference TRBV5-1 and TRBJ1-1, reads KAGVTQTPRYLIKTRGQQVTLSCSPISGHRSVSWYQQTPGQGLQFLFEYFSETQRNKGNFPGRFSGRQFSNSRSEMNVSTLELGDSALYLCASSLASGLNTEAFFGQGTRLTVV.

This sequence joins TRBV6-1 and TRBJ2-3; maybe TRBD2 (5 bases). The V gene's germline CDR1 is MNHNS and CDR2 SASEGT. This CDR3 is 12 amino acids long. V was shortened by 7 bases and J by 3 bases, with 8 bases between the two germline ends. This CDR3 reads CASNGLTDTQYF. Here the CDR3 DNA reads TGTGCCAGCAACGGACTTACAGATACGCAGTATTTT.

The J gene is TRBJ2-3, the V gene TRBV6-5, with D maybe TRBD2 (6 bases). The length of the CDR3 is 15 residues. Trimming shortened V by 7 bases and J by 0 bases, and 14 bases separated the two germline ends. CDR1 is MNHEY, CDR2 SVGAGI, per germline. In DNA, the CDR3 is TGTGCCAGCATCCCCCCGGAGGGGAGCACAGATACGCAGTATTTT. Protein product: CASIPPEGSTDTQYF.

The V call is TRBV25-1, the J call TRBJ1-6, with TRBD1 as a possible D gene (6 bases). There are 12 residues in the CDR3. In germline, CDR1 is MGHDK, CDR2 SYGVNS. V was clipped by 8 bases and J by 11 bases, with 13 bases between them. The CDR3 protein is CASRQGKAPLHF. CDR3 nucleotide sequence: TGTGCCAGCCGGCAGGGGAAGGCACCCCTCCACTTT. The whole variable domain, remainder taken from reference TRBV25-1 and TRBJ1-6, is EADIYQTPRYLVIGTGKKITLECSQTMGHDKMYWYQQDPGMELHLIHYSYGVNSTEKGDLSSESTVSRIRTEHFPLTLESARPSHTSQYLCASRQGKAPLHFGNGTRLTVT.

V usage is TRBV6-6 and J usage is TRBJ1-2; D might be TRBD1 (5 bases). CDR3 size: 15 residues. Germline V gene lookup returns CDR1 MNHNY and CDR2 SVGAGI (reference sequence). V lost 6 bases and J lost 6, with 20 bases in between. The CDR3 here is CASRSLGAREDGYTF. In DNA, the CDR3 is TGTGCCAGCAGATCCCTCGGGGCACGGGAGGATGGCTACACCTTC.

The chain recombines TRBV6-1 with TRBJ2-3, with D perhaps TRBD2 (5 bases). Per the germline V gene, CDR1 is MNHNS and CDR2 is SASEGT. V lost 7 bases, J lost 3 bases, and 17 bases lay in between. The CDR3 has 15 residues. CDR3 sequence (DNA): TGTGCCAGCAAGTCGGGGTTCGCAGGAACAGATACGCAGTATTTT. It encodes CASKSGFAGTDTQYF.

J is TRBJ1-5 and V is TRBV4-2, with 10 bases aligning to TRBD1. V shed 4 bases, J shed 0 bases, and the junction held 6 bases outside the gene matches. The V gene's germline CDR1 is LGHNA and CDR2 YNFKEQ. The CDR3 covers 17 residues. CDR3 DNA sequence: TGTGCCAGCAGCCCGACAGGGGGCGCGTATAGCAATCAGCCCCAGCATTTT. Protein product: CASSPTGGAYSNQPQHF.

The chain has TRBV5-1 and TRBJ2-5; 9 bases map to TRBD1. The junction had 8 bases not matched to a gene; V was cut back by 1 base and J by 4 bases. CDR1 is SGHRS and CDR2 is YFSETQ in the germline V gene. The CDR3 loop spans 16 amino acids. CDR3 sequence reads: CASSLFGTGPPETQYF. CDR3 in DNA: TGCGCCAGCAGCTTGTTCGGGACAGGGCCCCCAGAGACCCAGTACTTC.

This chain links TRBV5-6 with TRBJ2-2; 8 bases are shared with TRBD2. Per the germline V gene, CDR1 is SGHDT and CDR2 is YYEEEE. This CDR3 contains 15 residues. J gave up 5 bases and V 4 bases, and 7 bases lay outside the gene matches. The CDR3 DNA sequence: TGTGCCAGCAGCCGGGGACTAGTCGGTACCGGGGAGCTGTTTTTT. Amino acid sequence: CASSRGLVGTGELFF.

The chain has TRBV5-8 and TRBJ2-4, with D tentatively TRBD1 (6 bases). The CDR3 consists of 16 residues. The germline CDR1 and CDR2 sequences are SGHTS and YDEGEE. V lost 2 bases and J lost 3, with 15 bases in between. CDR3 sequence (DNA): TGTGCCAGCAGCTTTGGCGGACAGTACAACAAAAACATTCAGTACTTC. Residues: CASSFGGQYNKNIQYF.

The genes are TRBV14 and TRBJ2-3; TRBD2 aligns across 7 bases. The germline V gene has CDR1 SGHDN and CDR2 FVKESK. This CDR3 spans 17 amino acids. Trimming cost V 1 base and J 5 bases; bases outside gene matches: 12. This chain's CDR3 is CASSQVLGGRGVDTQYF. CDR3 DNA: TGTGCCAGCAGCCAAGTCCTTGGCGGGAGAGGGGTAGATACGCAGTATTTT.

This chain joins TRBV6-5 and TRBJ2-7; no clear D. Trimming stripped 0 bases from V and 7 bases from J, with 13 bases between. The germline V gene has CDR1 MNHEY and CDR2 SVGAGI. The CDR3 has 14 amino acids. CDR3 protein: CASSYSWSPREQYF. The DNA of the CDR3 is TGTGCCAGCAGTTACTCGTGGTCCCCTAGGGAGCAGTACTTC.

The rearrangement joins TRBV5-1 to TRBJ2-1; TRBD1 agrees at 7 bases. Trimming took 4 bases from V and 8 from J; bases not matched to a gene: 9. The CDR3 has 14 residues. The germline CDR1 and CDR2 sequences are SGHRS and YFSETQ. Here the CDR3 reads CASSIGGGLDEQFF. CDR3 sequence (DNA): TGCGCCAGCAGCATAGGGGGCGGTTTGGATGAGCAGTTCTTC.

V gene TRBV2 combines with J gene TRBJ1-1; D ambiguous. This CDR3 is built from 13 residues. The germline V gene has CDR1 SNHLY and CDR2 FYNNEI. The V end was cut by 6 bases, the J end by 6 bases, with 14 bases between. The CDR3 is CASRETTQAEAFF. The DNA of the CDR3 is TGTGCCAGCAGGGAGACTACCCAGGCTGAAGCTTTCTTT.